These 11 T cell receptor beta chains were all obtained from the same sample, sequenced in a study of vaccination and CD4 T cells after COVID-19. The Oncomine TCR Beta short-read assay generated sequence data from the DNA of cultured CD4+ T cells. One entry per CDR3 protein, called by TCRdb with MiXCR from the PCR reads. The table includes roughly 20,000 distinct CDR3 sequences, around 43% detected once. No antigen has been identified for these receptors. The treatment was: roughly 11-day PBMC culture with coronavirus spike peptide pools or control peptides (ViraFEST assay). Sequences were derived from CD4+ T cells from blood, cultured in vitro, sampled before SARS-CoV-2 vaccination. The receptors derive from a human donor who had recovered from COVID-19.

The chain combines TRBV11-2 with TRBJ2-1, with D perhaps matching TRBD2 (6 bases). Looked up from germline, CDR1 is SGHAT and CDR2 is FQNNGV. V lost 5 bases and J lost 3, with 11 bases in between. The CDR3 sequence is 14 residues long. CDR3 residues: CASSPLRGYNEQFF. Here the CDR3 DNA reads TGTGCCAGCAGCCCCCTGCGGGGCTACAATGAGCAGTTCTTC.

This clonotype appeared a few times. This rearrangement joins TRBV20-1 to TRBJ2-5; 9 nucleotides match TRBD2. The CDR3 length is 13 residues. The ends lost 3 bases at V and 4 bases at J; junction bases unmatched: 3. The germline V gene encodes CDR1 DFQATT and CDR2 SNEGSKA (reference sequence). This CDR3 reads CSARRGGRETQYF. Here the CDR3 DNA reads TGCAGTGCTAGGCGGGGGGGGCGAGAGACCCAGTACTTC.

The chain uses TRBV7-6 and TRBJ1-2; D gene ambiguous. CDR1 is SGHVS and CDR2 is FNYEAQ in the germline V gene. The CDR3 is 16 residues long. V was cut by 6 bases and J by 4 bases, with 21 bases left in between. The CDR3 loop reads CASSSIQALFPYGYTF. Here the CDR3 DNA reads TGTGCCAGCAGTTCGATTCAGGCGCTATTCCCCTATGGCTACACCTTC.

This clonotype was seen a handful of times. The chain employs TRBV6-1 and TRBJ1-2, with TRBD1 matching over 7 bases. The ends lost 5 bases at V and 5 bases at J; junction bases unmatched: 8. CDR1 and CDR2 from the germline V gene are MNHNS and SASEGT. CDR3 length: 14 residues. This CDR3 is CASSTGVVGYGYTF. For the CDR3, the DNA is TGTGCCAGCAGTACAGGGGTAGTGGGTTATGGCTACACCTTC.

J is TRBJ2-1 and V is TRBV20-1, with a tentative D call TRBD1 (6 bases). The CDR3 is 13 amino acids. V was pared by 6 bases and J by 1 base, with 10 bases between. Germline V lookup: CDR1 DFQATT, CDR2 SNEGSKA (reference sequence). The CDR3 region has the DNA TGCAGTGCCCAGACAGGTTCCTACAATGAGCAGTTCTTC. Its translation: CSAQTGSYNEQFF.

The genes are TRBV20-1 and TRBJ2-5; D is undetermined. The length of the CDR3 is 14 residues. Deletions cut 0 bases from V and 5 bases from J, with 13 bases between. Germline V gene lookup returns CDR1 DFQATT and CDR2 SNEGSKA (reference sequence). The CDR3 here is CSARDQSQTETQYF. In nucleotides, the CDR3 is TGCAGTGCTAGAGATCAGTCCCAGACGGAGACCCAGTACTTC.

The chain links TRBV28 to TRBJ1-5; TRBD1 might be the D (5 bases). Germline loops: CDR1 MDHEN, CDR2 SYDVKM. V was pared by 2 bases and J by 6 bases, with 14 bases between. The CDR3 loop spans 15 amino acids. CDR3 bases: TGTGCCAGCAGTTTAGCCGTAGGGGTTGGTCAGCCCCAGCATTTT. Its translation is CASSLAVGVGQPQHF.

V usage is TRBV25-1 and J usage is TRBJ1-5, with TRBD1 as a possible D gene (5 bases). Trimming removed 8 bases from V and 4 bases from J, with 15 bases in between. Germline CDR1 and CDR2: MGHDK and SYGVNS. This CDR3 comprises 14 residues. As DNA, the CDR3 is TGTGCCAGCCGCGGGGGGGGATCTAATCAGCCCCAGCATTTT. Its protein product is CASRGGGSNQPQHF.

This clonotype was counted a few times. The rearrangement joins TRBV19 to TRBJ2-7, with D tentatively TRBD1 or TRBD2 (5 bases each). The CDR3 covers 14 residues. V lost 4 bases and J 3 bases, leaving 13 bases between the germline ends. Germline V gives CDR1 LNHDA, CDR2 SQIVND (reference sequence). The CDR3 DNA reads TGTGCCAGTAGTACGGGACGGAGATTCTACGAGCAGTACTTC. This translates into CASSTGRRFYEQYF.

V and J are TRBV6-1 and TRBJ1-1, with D possibly being TRBD1 (6 bases). V shed 2 bases and J shed 0 bases, with 10 bases lying between them. The CDR3 spans 15 residues. Germline assignment: CDR1 MNHNS and CDR2 SASEGT. In DNA form, the CDR3 reads TGTGCCAGCAGTGAAAGGGGGAGGATGAACACTGAAGCTTTCTTT. Residues: CASSERGRMNTEAFF.

The rearrangement uses TRBV6-2 or TRBV6-3 and TRBJ1-5; weak D call: TRBD1 (5 bases). This CDR3 is built from 15 residues. Trimming took 6 bases from V and 0 from J, leaving 12 bases between them. The germline V gene encodes CDR1 MNHEY and CDR2 SVGEGT. The CDR3 reads CASRRDGNSNQPQHF. As DNA, the CDR3 is TGTGCCAGCAGGCGGGACGGAAATAGCAATCAGCCCCAGCATTTT.